The next 25 T cell receptor beta chains were all read from a single sample in a study of early T cells in non-severe SARS-CoV-2 infection. TCRdb used MiXCR to reprocess the 5' RACE reads, holding one entry per CDR3 protein. The repertoire holds around 63,000 distinct CDR3 sequences, with over 10% as singletons. Specimen: whole blood. The receptors originated from an adult who was a healthcare worker with PCR-confirmed SARS-CoV-2 infection or an uninfected control (not recorded which).

At least ten counts were recorded for this clonotype. The chain combines TRBV7-6 with TRBJ1-4, with 9 positions matching TRBD1. The V gene end was trimmed by 6 bases and the J gene end by 5 bases; junction bases not matched to a gene: 7. Germline assignment: CDR1 SGHVS and CDR2 FNYEAQ. This CDR3 spans 15 amino acids. CDR3 in amino acids: CASRGDRGGNEKLFF. CDR3 nucleotides: TGTGCCAGCAGGGGCGACAGGGGGGGCAATGAAAAACTGTTTTTT.

Only a few counts were recorded for this clonotype. The J gene is TRBJ2-7, the V gene TRBV21-1; the D call in the table, TRBD1, was not verified against the DNA. TRBV21-1 is a known pseudogene. CDR3 length equals 17 residues. This chain's CDR3 is CASSSIAEQGFSYEQYF. The CDR3 DNA is TGTGCCAGCAGCAGTATCGCGGAACAGGGATTTTCCTACGAGCAGTACTTC.

There are many counts of this clonotype. The chain employs TRBV7-2 and TRBJ2-7; 7 bases are a match to TRBD1. Trimming at V came to 5 bases and at J to 0 bases, leaving 4 bases not matched to a gene. This CDR3 region has 14 residues. The germline gives CDR1 SGHTA, CDR2 FQGNSA. The chain's CDR3 is CASSVGQSSYEQYF. The CDR3 DNA reads as TGTGCCAGCAGCGTGGGACAGAGCTCCTACGAGCAGTACTTC.

This clonotype was seen more than once but under ten times. The CDR3 loop is CASSFEAGTLHF. The CDR3 DNA reads as TGTGCCAGCAGCTTCGAAGCCGGGACCCTCCACTTT. The rearrangement uses TRBV11-2 and TRBJ1-6; the D is unclear. This CDR3 region has 12 residues. Germline V lookup: CDR1 SGHAT, CDR2 FQNNGV. With 3 bases removed from V and 14 bases from J, the gap between germline ends came to 11 bases.

There are many counts of this clonotype. V is TRBV7-8 and J is TRBJ2-1, with 12 bases aligning to TRBD2. The CDR3 spans 17 residues. The J segment lost 4 bases and the V segment lost 5 bases, leaving 9 bases of the junction unmatched. Looked up from germline, CDR1 is SGHVS and CDR2 is FQNEAQ. The chain's CDR3 is CASSPRLLAGGYNEQFF. For the CDR3, the DNA is TGTGCCAGCAGCCCCCGCCTCCTAGCGGGGGGGTACAATGAGCAGTTCTTC.

This clonotype was picked up many times. This chain links TRBV6-1 with TRBJ1-1; a possible D gene is TRBD1 (5 bases). V lost 7 bases and J 0 bases, leaving 21 bases between the germline ends. The CDR3 has 17 residues. Germline CDR1 is MNHNS and CDR2 is SASEGT. Here the CDR3 reads CASKPGSAGRVNTEAFF. The CDR3 nucleotides are TGTGCCAGCAAGCCGGGCTCGGCAGGGAGGGTGAACACTGAAGCTTTCTTT.

Ten or more counts support this clonotype. The chain employs TRBV9 and TRBJ2-1; no clear D. The germline V gene encodes CDR1 SGDLS and CDR2 YYNGEE. The CDR3 covers 12 residues. V lost 4 bases, J lost 12 bases, and 14 bases lay in between. CDR3 residues: CASSPPSFGQFF. The CDR3 DNA reads TGTGCCAGCAGCCCCCCCAGTTTCGGGCAGTTCTTC.

This clonotype was detected a few times. The chain links TRBV6-2 or TRBV6-3 to TRBJ2-1; TRBD2 agrees at 12 bases. V shed 5 bases, J shed 6 bases, and the junction held 8 bases outside the gene matches. The CDR3 runs to 16 residues. Germline CDR1 and CDR2: MNHEY and SVGEGT. The CDR3 DNA is TGTGCCAGCAGTACGCGTCTAGCGGGGGGGCTCAATGAGCAGTTCTTC. This sequence encodes CASSTRLAGGLNEQFF.

This clonotype came up many times. The chain combines TRBV6-5 with TRBJ1-6, with TRBD1 identical over 9 bases. Germline CDR1 is MNHEY and CDR2 is SVGAGI. There are 14 residues in the CDR3. V was pared by 6 bases and J by 7 bases, with 4 bases of the junction left unmatched. The CDR3: CASSQDRGNSPLHF. DNA of the CDR3: TGTGCCAGCAGCCAGGACAGGGGCAATTCACCCCTCCACTTT.

This clonotype was detected a few times. This chain uses TRBV18 with TRBJ2-7; 8 nucleotides line up with TRBD2. CDR3 length: 13 residues. The germline CDR1 and CDR2 sequences are KGHSH and LQKENI. V trimming: 6 bases; J trimming: 3 bases; junction bases outside the gene matches: 4. The CDR3 sequence is CASSSGGLYEQYF. CDR3 sequence (DNA): TGTGCCAGCTCCAGCGGGGGCCTCTACGAGCAGTACTTC.

This clonotype has at least ten counts. The CDR3: CASSEGPWGGNTIYF. In DNA form, the CDR3 reads TGTGCCAGCAGTGAGGGCCCGTGGGGTGGAAACACCATATATTTT. V and J are TRBV6-6 and TRBJ1-3; D unresolved. Per the germline V gene, CDR1 is MNHNY and CDR2 is SVGAGI (reference sequence). The CDR3 consists of 15 residues. The V end lost 5 bases, the J end lost 3 bases, and 14 bases lay between the germline ends.

The genes are TRBV6-2 or TRBV6-3 and TRBJ1-1; D remains unclear. Germline V gene sequence: CDR1 MNHEY, CDR2 SVGEGT. The CDR3 spans 13 residues. Trimming took 0 bases from V and 2 from J, leaving 4 bases between them. CDR3 region: CASSYSRNTEAFF. For the CDR3, the DNA is TGTGCCAGCAGTTACTCCAGAAACACTGAAGCTTTCTTT.

This clonotype was observed at least ten times. This chain connects TRBV5-1 to TRBJ1-1, with 7 positions matching TRBD1. V shed 4 bases and J 0 bases; nucleotides not matched to a gene: 6. Germline V CDR1 and CDR2: SGHRS, YFSETQ. The CDR3 consists of 15 residues. This chain's CDR3 is CASSVGQVMNTEAFF. The CDR3 DNA is TGCGCCAGCAGCGTAGGACAGGTCATGAACACTGAAGCTTTCTTT.

This clonotype was counted many times. J is TRBJ2-3 and V is TRBV4-1; 7 bases agree with TRBD2. CDR1 is MGHRA and CDR2 is YSYEKL in the germline V gene. V gave up 0 bases and J gave up 2 bases; unmatched junction bases: 2. This CDR3 contains 15 residues. This CDR3 reads CASSQESGNTDTQYF. CDR3 in DNA: TGCGCCAGCAGCCAAGAAAGCGGGAACACAGATACGCAGTATTTT.

This clonotype was recorded once. CDR3 coding DNA: TGTGCCAGCAGTCCTAGCAGGGGGAGAACCGGGGAGCTGTTTTTT. Translating it yields CASSPSRGRTGELFF. This chain uses TRBV12-3 or TRBV12-4 with TRBJ2-2, with TRBD1 identical over 7 bases. The CDR3 runs 15 residues. J was trimmed by 5 bases and V by 5 bases; bases with no gene match: 8.

The chain links TRBV20-1 to TRBJ2-5; D assignment may be TRBD1 or TRBD2 (5 bases each). The CDR3 extends over 14 amino acids. The V end was cut by 5 bases, the J end by 3 bases, with 16 bases between. Germline-derived CDR1 and CDR2 are DFQATT and SNEGSKA (reference sequence). The CDR3 is CSAGYGTLEETQYF. The CDR3, as DNA: TGCAGTGCTGGTTATGGGACCCTTGAAGAGACCCAGTACTTC.

This clonotype was detected many times. This chain joins TRBV5-4 and TRBJ1-4, with 8 bases that match TRBD1. J lost 8 bases, V lost 5 bases, and 14 bases had no gene match. Germline loops: CDR1 SGHNT, CDR2 YYREEE (reference sequence). This CDR3 contains 16 residues. The CDR3 here is CASSSPPLTGDEKLFF. The CDR3 nucleotides read TGTGCCAGCAGTTCGCCCCCACTGACAGGGGACGAAAAACTGTTTTTT.

V gene TRBV10-1 combines with J gene TRBJ1-1; D is unresolved. Germline V gene sequence: CDR1 WNHNN, CDR2 SYGVQD (reference sequence). The CDR3 sequence is 14 residues long. V was clipped by 0 bases and J by 1 base, with 6 bases between them. Here the CDR3 DNA reads TGCGCCAGCAGTGAGTCGACGGCGAACACTGAAGCTTTCTTT. Translated, it gives CASSESTANTEAFF.

The sample holds many counts of this clonotype. This chain uses TRBV5-1 with TRBJ2-5; possibly TRBD2 for D (5 bases). This CDR3 region has 15 residues. Germline V gene sequence: CDR1 SGHRS, CDR2 YFSETQ. The V end lost 4 bases, the J end lost 5 bases, and 18 bases lay between the germline ends. CDR3 sequence (DNA): TGCGCCAGCAGCCCTCGGGTTGAGGGAGTGGAGACCCAGTACTTC. Encoded protein: CASSPRVEGVETQYF.

This clonotype has at least ten counts. The rearrangement joins TRBV6-6 to TRBJ2-1; D uncertain. The CDR3 has 12 residues. V was cut by 7 bases and J by 7 bases, with 11 bases left in between. Germline assignment: CDR1 MNHNY and CDR2 SVGAGI (reference sequence). CDR3 sequence: CASTRGANEQFF. The CDR3 DNA reads TGTGCCAGCACCCGAGGCGCGAATGAGCAGTTCTTC.

This clonotype has only a few counts. The chain is built from TRBV9 and TRBJ2-3; D is uncertain. V was cut by 2 bases and J by 0 bases, with 7 bases left in between. The CDR3 spans 14 residues. Germline CDR1 and CDR2: SGDLS and YYNGEE. CDR3 region: CASSVDISTDTQYF. The CDR3 bases are TGTGCCAGCAGCGTTGACATTAGCACAGATACGCAGTATTTT.

The rearrangement links TRBV2 to TRBJ1-2, with D possibly matching TRBD1 (6 bases). Deletions cut 4 bases from V and 8 bases from J, with 11 bases between. CDR1 is SNHLY, CDR2 FYNNEI, per germline. CDR3 length: 12 amino acids. The CDR3 here is CASSVTGRGYTF. The CDR3 nucleotides are TGTGCCAGCAGTGTGACAGGCCGCGGCTACACCTTC. The variable domain in full, with the rest retrieved from reference TRBV2 and TRBJ1-2, is EPEVTQTPSHQVTQMGQEVILRCVPISNHLYFYWYRQILGQKVEFLVSFYNNEISEKSEIFDDQFSVERPDGSNFTLKIRSTKLEDSAMYFCASSVTGRGYTFGSGTRLTVV.

The chain is built from TRBV7-9 and TRBJ2-5; TRBD2 matches at 12 bases. The CDR3 has 18 amino acids. The V segment lost 4 bases and the J segment 2 bases; nucleotides outside the gene matches: 11. Per germline, CDR1 SEHNR and CDR2 FQNEAQ (reference sequence). The CDR3 sequence is CASSSPERLAGEQETQYF. In nucleotides, the CDR3 is TGTGCCAGCAGCTCCCCAGAAAGACTAGCGGGGGAACAAGAGACCCAGTACTTC.

The CDR3 reads CASKVLGTEAFF. CDR3 bases: TGTGCCAGCAAAGTCTTAGGGACTGAAGCTTTCTTT. V and J are TRBV12-3 or TRBV12-4 and TRBJ1-1; no clear D. Between the trimmed V and J ends, which lost 7 bases and 5 bases, there was a span of 11 bases. CDR3 size: 12 residues.

This chain uses TRBV5-1 with TRBJ1-6; unclear D gene. V lost 2 bases to trimming and J lost 0 bases, with 9 bases between them. Germline V gene sequence: CDR1 SGHRS, CDR2 YFSETQ. The CDR3 totals 16 residues. The CDR3 nucleotides read TGCGCCAGCAGCTTTAGTGGGAGCTCCTATAATTCACCCCTCCACTTT. It is translated as CASSFSGSSYNSPLHF.